This T cell receptor (beta chain) appears in the sequencing data of a study of blood T cell repertoires in COVID-19. At the level of the study: COVID-19 samples collected from the United States, Italy and Spain covered acute and convalescent phases.

Libraries were prepared by immunoSEQ multiplex PCR; TCRdb keeps only in-frame clonotypes and omits some of them. This repertoire shows around 320,000 clones, approximately 90% found once; its top ten account for approximately 7.2%. The CDR3 consists of 14 residues. The germline CDR1 and CDR2 sequences are KGHSH and LQKENI. V shed 0 bases and J shed 5 bases, with 10 bases lying between them. The chain has TRBV18 and TRBJ2-5; TRBD1 is a possible D gene (5 bases). Sample: peripheral blood. This receptor was taken from a woman in her thirties who had recovered from COVID-19. For the CDR3, the DNA is TGTGCCAGCTCACCACCCCAGGGCCGGGAGACCCAGTACTTC. This encodes CASSPPQGRETQYF.